Below are 10 T cell receptor beta chains sequenced from a single sample in a study of shared T cell receptors in the human thymus (dated by TCRdb to 2020 to 2022). Library method: the immunoSEQ multiplex PCR assay. Drawn from immuneACCESS, this table holds only the in-frame rearrangements with V and J called that TCRdb kept. Clones are partly lost; checked studies trace under half to an unresolved V gene and leave the rest unexplained. Recorded for this sample are 700,000 to 750,000 clones; over 75% of them occurred a single time. The ten largest clones capture 0.0095% to 0.013% of the sample. These data were also reused for a study on human thymus T cells.

The source material was thymocytes. The source of these receptors is a girl younger than two with a congenital heart defect. Donor details come from another sample of the same person, matched by shared clones.

The chain joins TRBV11-2 to TRBJ1-5; perhaps TRBD1 as D (6 bases). V lost 0 bases and J 3 bases, leaving 18 bases between the germline ends. Germline CDR1 is SGHAT and CDR2 is FQNNGV. This CDR3 comprises 18 residues. In DNA, the CDR3 is TGTGCCAGCAGCTTAGATGGCATGGGGGCCCGTGTCAATCAGCCCCAGCATTTT. Translated, it gives CASSLDGMGARVNQPQHF.

The chain carries TRBV6-1 and TRBJ2-1; 9 nucleotides match TRBD2. There are 15 residues in the CDR3. Trimming removed 4 bases from V and 5 bases from J; junction bases left unmatched: 6. Germline loops: CDR1 MNHNS, CDR2 SASEGT. CDR3 region: CASSGMGLANNEQFF. For the CDR3, the DNA is TGTGCCAGCAGTGGGATGGGACTAGCAAACAATGAGCAGTTCTTC.

Written as DNA, the CDR3 is TGTGCTAGTGGTTCATTTCGGGGGGTTCAAGCTTTCTTT. Its protein is CASGSFRGVQAFF. The chain uses TRBV12-5 and TRBJ1-1, with D maybe TRBD1 (5 bases). CDR3 length equals 13 residues. Germline V gives CDR1 LGHNT, CDR2 FRNRAP. V was pared by 4 bases and J by 9 bases, with 15 bases between.

This clone has just one count. The chain combines TRBV6-1 with TRBJ2-5, with 9 bases matching TRBD1. CDR1 is MNHNS and CDR2 is SASEGT in the germline V gene. The CDR3 length is 16 residues. After removal of 0 bases from V and 2 bases from J, the junction contained 4 bases not matched to a gene. CDR3 sequence (DNA): TGTGCCAGCAGTGAAGCCGGGACAGGGTGGCAAGAGACCCAGTACTTC. It yields the protein CASSEAGTGWQETQYF.

This rearrangement joins TRBV27 to TRBJ2-7; tentatively, D is TRBD1 (6 bases). There are 16 residues in the CDR3. Trimming pared 5 bases from V and 2 bases from J, leaving 19 bases between. The germline V gene encodes CDR1 MNHEY and CDR2 SMNVEV (reference sequence). The CDR3 nucleotides are TGTGCCAGCAGTCTTCTGCCGGGACATAGGGCCTACGAGCAGTACTTC. This sequence encodes CASSLLPGHRAYEQYF.

V gene TRBV6-5 combines with J gene TRBJ1-6, with D perhaps matching TRBD1 (6 bases). Germline assignment: CDR1 MNHEY and CDR2 SVGAGI. The CDR3 runs 16 residues. With 0 bases removed from V and 5 bases from J, the gap between germline ends came to 11 bases. CDR3 in amino acids: CASSYSTRGNNSPLHF. The CDR3 DNA follows: TGTGCCAGCAGTTACTCGACGAGGGGGAATAATTCACCCCTCCACTTT.

This chain joins TRBV25-1 and TRBJ2-7; TRBD1 agrees at 11 bases. The V gene's germline CDR1 is MGHDK and CDR2 SYGVNS. CDR3 length: 17 residues. Trimming took 1 base from V and 3 from J; bases not matched to a gene: 8. CDR3 bases: TGTGCCAGCAGTGAATTTAGGACAGGGGGCTTGGGCTACGAGCAGTACTTC. Translating it yields CASSEFRTGGLGYEQYF.

The CDR3 spells CASTADSRRGDQETQYF. The CDR3 DNA reads TGTGCCAGCACCGCGGACTCCCGCCGGGGGGATCAAGAGACCCAGTACTTC. V and J are TRBV7-2 and TRBJ2-5; 7 nucleotides match TRBD2. Germline V lookup: CDR1 SGHTA, CDR2 FQGNSA. V was pared by 7 bases and J by 2 bases, with 16 bases of the junction left unmatched. This CDR3 is built from 17 residues. Drawing the rest from reference TRBV7-2 and TRBJ2-5, the complete variable domain is GAGVSQSPSNKVTEKGKDVELRCDPISGHTALYWYRQSLGQGLEFLIYFQGNSAPDKSGLPSDRFSAERTGGSVSTLTIQRTQQEDSAVYLCASTADSRRGDQETQYFGPGTRLLVL.

A remark on this clone: Compared with germline, one end of the junction differs, possibly owing to a read error. The identical CDR3 is also encoded by other nucleotide sequences in the sample. The chain combines TRBV10-3 with TRBJ1-6, with D unclear. Germline loops: CDR1 ENHRY, CDR2 SYGVKD. CDR3 size: 18 residues. CDR3 bases: TGTGCCATCAGTGAGTCGATGGGCGGGAGCTCCTATAATTCCCCCCTCCACTTT. Amino acids: CAISESMGGSSYNSPLHF.

This chain uses TRBV29-1 with TRBJ2-1; TRBD1 matches at 9 bases. The germline gives CDR1 SQVTM, CDR2 ANQGSEA. Losses at the gene ends were 5 bases for V and 4 bases for J; bases not matched to a gene: 27. The CDR3 has 21 amino acids. The chain's CDR3 is CSVRDREKWREARPAYNEQFF. CDR3 DNA sequence: TGCAGCGTTAGGGACAGGGAGAAGTGGCGTGAAGCCCGCCCGGCTTACAATGAGCAGTTCTTC.